The 3 T cell receptor beta chains listed next were all sequenced from one sample in a study of naive and memory T cell subsets. Notes on the study in general: Possibly reflecting memory cells re-expressing CD45RA, a few larger clonotypes occurred in naive repertoires, especially CD8.

Their specific antigens are unknown. Both TRBC1 and TRBC2 were covered by a beta constant-region primer of two equimolar oligonucleotides. Four rounds of PCR amplified the ligated cDNA using nested alpha and beta constant-region primers plus SP2. TCRdb re-analysed the UMI-ligation and nested PCR reads in MiXCR, keeping a single row per CDR3 protein. This table has around 83,000 distinct CDR3 sequences, 10% to 12% appearing once. Sequencing used naive CD4+ T cells from blood. These receptors all stem from a human donor in good health.

This clonotype has more than one count but fewer than ten. The chain combines TRBV6-5 with TRBJ2-2, with TRBD1 identical over 11 bases. The germline CDR1 and CDR2 sequences are MNHEY and SVGAGI. The V segment lost 0 bases and the J segment 6 bases; nucleotides outside the gene matches: 9. This CDR3 is built from 18 residues. For the CDR3, the DNA is TGTGCCAGCAGTTACTCGAGGCCCGGGACAGGGGGGTCCGGGGAGCTGTTTTTT. Encoded protein: CASSYSRPGTGGSGELFF.

This clonotype was counted between two and nine times. The chain uses TRBV4-3 and TRBJ2-7; 10 nucleotides line up with TRBD2. Germline trimming cut 4 bases from V and 1 base from J; bases unmatched to any gene: 4. There are 15 residues in the CDR3. CDR1 LGHNA and CDR2 YSLEER come from the germline V gene. The DNA for the CDR3 is TGCGCCAGCAGCCGAGGACTAGCGGAGTCCTACGAGCAGTACTTC. Protein sequence: CASSRGLAESYEQYF.

The sample holds a few counts of this clonotype. The chain has TRBV12-3 or TRBV12-4 and TRBJ1-1; TRBD1 might be the D (5 bases). V gave up 2 bases and J gave up 5 bases, with 12 bases separating them. The CDR3 runs 14 residues. The CDR3 sequence: CASSLRGKGTEAFF. CDR3 DNA sequence: TGTGCCAGCAGTTTAAGGGGAAAGGGGACTGAAGCTTTCTTT.